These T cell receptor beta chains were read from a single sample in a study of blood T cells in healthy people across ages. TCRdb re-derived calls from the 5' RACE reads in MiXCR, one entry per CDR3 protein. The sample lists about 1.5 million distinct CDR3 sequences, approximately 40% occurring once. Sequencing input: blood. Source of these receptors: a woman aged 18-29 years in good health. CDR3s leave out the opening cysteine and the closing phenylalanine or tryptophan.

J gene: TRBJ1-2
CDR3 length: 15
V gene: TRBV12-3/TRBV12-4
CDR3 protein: ASSSSSGDFTNYGYT

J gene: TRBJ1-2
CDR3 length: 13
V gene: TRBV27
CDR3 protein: ASSFRTTGSDGYT

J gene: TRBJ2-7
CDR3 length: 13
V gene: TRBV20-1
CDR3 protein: SARDGQGGLHEQY

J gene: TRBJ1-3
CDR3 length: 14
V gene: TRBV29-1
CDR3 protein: SVLTPRAASGNTIY

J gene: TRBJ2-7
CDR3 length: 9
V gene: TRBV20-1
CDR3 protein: SAGQVYEQY

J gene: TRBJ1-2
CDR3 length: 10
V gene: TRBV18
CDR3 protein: ASSLVTGSYT

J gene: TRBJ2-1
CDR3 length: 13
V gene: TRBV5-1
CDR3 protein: ASGTTGGKTYEQF

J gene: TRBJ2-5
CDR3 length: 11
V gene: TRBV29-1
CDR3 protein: SVRGTGEETQY

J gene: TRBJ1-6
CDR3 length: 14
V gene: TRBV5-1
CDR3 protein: ASSLTGAGFNSPLH

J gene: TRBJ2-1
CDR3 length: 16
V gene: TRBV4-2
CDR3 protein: ASSQAPSGGSGYNEQF

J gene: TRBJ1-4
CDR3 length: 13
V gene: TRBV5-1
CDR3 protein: ASSYNPDTNEKLF

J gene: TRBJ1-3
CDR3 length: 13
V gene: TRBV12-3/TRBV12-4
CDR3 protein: ASSLGPQEGNTIY

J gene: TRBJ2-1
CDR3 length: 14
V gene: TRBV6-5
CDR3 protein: ASSYSGQAGKGEQF

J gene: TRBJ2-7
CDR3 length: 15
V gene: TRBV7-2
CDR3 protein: ASSLVTVGIGDYEQY

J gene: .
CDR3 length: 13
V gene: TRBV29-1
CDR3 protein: SVRRGPGGYNEQY

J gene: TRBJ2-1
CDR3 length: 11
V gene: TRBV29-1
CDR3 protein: SVRTGGGNEQF

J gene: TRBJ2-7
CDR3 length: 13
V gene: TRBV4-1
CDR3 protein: ASSLGTFSYNEQY

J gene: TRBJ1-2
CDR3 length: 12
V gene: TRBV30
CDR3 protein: AWRTGVGTYGYT

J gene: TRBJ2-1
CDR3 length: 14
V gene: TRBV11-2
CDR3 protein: ASSLAPSGKGNEQF

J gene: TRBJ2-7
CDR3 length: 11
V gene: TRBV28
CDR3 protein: ASSFNRLYEQY

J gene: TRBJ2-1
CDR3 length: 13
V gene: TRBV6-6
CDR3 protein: ASSLMRGLDNEQF

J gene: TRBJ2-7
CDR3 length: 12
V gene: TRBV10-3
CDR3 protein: AISESPEYNEQY

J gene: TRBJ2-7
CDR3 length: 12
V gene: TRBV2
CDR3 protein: AGSESEHPYEQY

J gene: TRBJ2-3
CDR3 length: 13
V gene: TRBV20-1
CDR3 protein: STPGSDSGTDTQY

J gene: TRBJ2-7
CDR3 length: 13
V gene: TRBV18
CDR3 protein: ASSPGTGASYEQY

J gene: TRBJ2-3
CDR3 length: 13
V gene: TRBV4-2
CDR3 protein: ASSQETASTDTQY

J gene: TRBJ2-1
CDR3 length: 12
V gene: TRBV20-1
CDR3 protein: SAPLAGKLNEQF

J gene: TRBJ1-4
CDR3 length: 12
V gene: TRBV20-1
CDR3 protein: SARDDSTVEKLF

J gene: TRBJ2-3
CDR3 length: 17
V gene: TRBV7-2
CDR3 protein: ASSLALGLAGDYTDTQY

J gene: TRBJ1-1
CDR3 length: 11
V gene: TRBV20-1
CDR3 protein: SARGGLQTEAF

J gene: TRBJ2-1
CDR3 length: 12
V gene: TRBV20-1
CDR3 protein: SARVTGTGGEQF